The next 6 T cell receptor beta chains were all read from a single sample in a study of cytomegalovirus exposure and HLA in healthy donors. This table comes from immunoSEQ multiplex PCR, and its TCRdb copy is limited to in-frame clones, with some not included. The sample has approximately 99,000 clones, approximately 85% seen once; the top ten hold 3%. The sample consisted of PBMCs. All receptors derive from a woman between 18 and 29 years old in good health and CMV-seronegative.

This chain connects TRBV5-5 to TRBJ2-7; 7 bases match TRBD2. V was clipped by 2 bases and J by 3 bases; unmatched bases: 11. Per germline, CDR1 SGHKS and CDR2 YYEKEE (reference sequence). The length of the CDR3 is 16 residues. In DNA form, the CDR3 reads TGTGCCAGCAGCTTATCAAGGCGGGGGTGGGGCTACGAGCAGTACTTC. Its protein is CASSLSRRGWGYEQYF.

The chain has TRBV4-2 and TRBJ1-1; possible D gene TRBD1, 6 bases. V lost 1 base and J lost 5, with 14 bases in between. Per germline, CDR1 LGHNA and CDR2 YNFKEQ. CDR3 length: 15 amino acids. The CDR3 region has the DNA TGTGCCAGCAGCCAAGTTTTGGGGGCGATTACTGAAGCTTTCTTT. Translating it yields CASSQVLGAITEAFF.

The rearrangement uses TRBV2 and TRBJ2-3, with 10 bases lining up with TRBD2. After removal of 8 bases from V and 4 bases from J, the junction contained 9 bases not matched to a gene. The CDR3 is 15 residues long. Germline V CDR1 and CDR2: SNHLY, FYNNEI. CDR3 sequence (DNA): TGTGCCAGCGGCACTAGCGGGGAAACCTCAGATACGCAGTATTTT. Protein sequence: CASGTSGETSDTQYF.

The rearrangement links TRBV7-2 to TRBJ2-2; 8 bases are a match to TRBD1. This CDR3 is 13 amino acids long. The J segment lost 5 bases and the V segment lost 5 bases, leaving 1 base of the junction unmatched. Germline CDR1 is SGHTA and CDR2 is FQGNSA. The CDR3 protein is CASSRQGTGELFF. In DNA form, the CDR3 reads TGTGCCAGCAGCAGACAGGGGACCGGGGAGCTGTTTTTT.

The chain joins TRBV5-1 to TRBJ2-1; tentatively, D is TRBD2 (6 bases). This CDR3 contains 15 residues. Germline-derived CDR1 and CDR2 are SGHRS and YFSETQ. V lost 0 bases, J lost 0 bases, and 7 bases lay in between. The CDR3 here is CASSLEEGSYNEQFF. The CDR3 region has the DNA TGCGCCAGCAGCTTGGAGGAGGGCTCCTACAATGAGCAGTTCTTC.

For the CDR3, the DNA is TGTGCCGTGTATCCGGGGGCAGGGGGTAAACCACCCCTCCACTTT. Protein sequence: CAVYPGAGGKPPLHF. The chain uses TRBV7-3 and TRBJ1-6; 7 bases map to TRBD1. V trimming: 11 bases; J trimming: 11 bases; junction bases outside the gene matches: 18. The germline V gene encodes CDR1 SGHTA and CDR2 FQGTGA. CDR3 length: 15 residues. The full variable domain, in which reference TRBV7-3 and TRBJ1-6 provide the parts outside the CDR3, is GAGVSQTPSNKVTEKGKYVELRCDPISGHTALYWYRQSLGQGPEFLIYFQGTGAADDSGLPNDRFFAVRPEGSVSTLKIQRTERGDSAVYLCAVYPGAGGKPPLHFGNGTRLTVT.